The present T cell receptor (beta chain) was sequenced within a study of cytomegalovirus exposure and HLA in healthy donors. With 60 Vbeta and 13 Jbeta primers, the PCR was carried out. Data came from immunoSEQ multiplex PCR; TCRdb stores just in-frame clones and leaves some out. The table lists around 100,000 clones, 78% of them singletons. With respect to this clone: The antigen remains unidentified.

General study findings and limits: An analysis that came later showed most CMV-associated TCR beta chains appearing HLA-restricted. As immune exposure information, only CMV serostatus was available. A highly shared variant cluster was judged a likely technical artifact. TCR beta chains associated with HLA were, in a later analysis, more clonally expanded than equally common others.

This CDR3 contains 15 residues. CDR1 and CDR2 (germline): LNHDA, SQIVND (reference sequence). Trimming shortened V by 5 bases and J by 11 bases, and 22 bases separated the two germline ends. What was sequenced was PBMCs. This clonotype was sampled from a woman aged 40 to 50 in good health and CMV-seropositive. This rearrangement joins TRBV19 to TRBJ1-3; D possibly corresponds to TRBD1 (5 bases). Written as DNA, the CDR3 is TGTGCCAGTAGTCCCAGGGTCGCGCGACATGGGTCCATATATTTT. It is translated as CASSPRVARHGSIYF.